This T cell receptor (beta chain) was found in a study of CD8 T cells in ankylosing spondylitis. Study conclusions and caveats: The disease-linked clones had a CD8+ phenotype and low blood frequencies. The study identified a TCR beta motif of several highly homologous variants that appeared characteristic of ankylosing spondylitis blood. Clones linked to disease were reported to show significant enrichment in matched ankylosing spondylitis synovial fluid. In reactive arthritis synovial fluid and blood, some motif variants had been reported before.

It was by quantitative 5'-RACE with molecular barcodes that TCR beta libraries were made. TCRdb called the 5' RACE reads again in MiXCR, with one record for every CDR3 protein. The sample carries 670,000 or so distinct CDR3 sequences, 15% to 20% recorded once. Germline V CDR1 and CDR2: SGHNT, YYREEE (reference sequence). Deletions cut 6 bases from V and 6 bases from J, with 18 bases between. The CDR3 spans 15 residues. Note on this clonotype: The antigen remains unidentified.

The J gene is TRBJ2-2, the V gene TRBV5-4; the D gene could be TRBD1 or TRBD2 (5 bases each). Sequencing used blood, either unsorted or a sorted T cell fraction (not recorded which). The receptor comes from a male donor with ankylosing spondylitis. CDR3 DNA sequence: TGTGCCAGCATGCTGACCCGAGGGGACCCCGGGGAGCTGTTTTTT. Protein product: CASMLTRGDPGELFF.